This TCR beta chain stems from a study of blood T cell repertoires in COVID-19. Study context: The cDNA or gDNA used as material had been derived from T cells, B-cell-depleted T cells, or PBMCs.

The repertoire was sequenced with immunoSEQ multiplex PCR; TCRdb's copy has only in-frame clones and lacks some. Of fewer than 600,000 clones in the sample, roughly 89% were seen once. Sequencing input: peripheral blood. The TCR was taken from a man aged 18 to 29 with COVID-19, enrolled during active disease.

The CDR3 protein is CAAGERGTDTQYF. CDR3 DNA sequence: TGTGCCGCCGGGGAGCGGGGGACAGATACGCAGTATTTT. The chain is built from TRBV6-5 and TRBJ2-3; 8 positions agree with TRBD2. J lost 3 bases, V lost 11 bases, and 7 bases had no gene match. CDR3 size: 13 residues. Per the germline V gene, CDR1 is MNHEY and CDR2 is SVGAGI.